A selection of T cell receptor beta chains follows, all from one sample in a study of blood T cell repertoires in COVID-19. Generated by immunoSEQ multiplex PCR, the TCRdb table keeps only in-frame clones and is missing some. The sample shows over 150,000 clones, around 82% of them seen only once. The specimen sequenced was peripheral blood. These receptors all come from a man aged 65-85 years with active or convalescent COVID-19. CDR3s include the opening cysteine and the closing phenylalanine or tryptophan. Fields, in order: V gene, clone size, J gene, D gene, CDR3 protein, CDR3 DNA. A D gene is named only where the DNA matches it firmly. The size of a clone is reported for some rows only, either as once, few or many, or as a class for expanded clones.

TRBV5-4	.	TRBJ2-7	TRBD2	CASSRGRDTSYEQYF	TGTGCCAGCAGCCGCGGGAGGGACACGTCCTACGAGCAGTACTTC
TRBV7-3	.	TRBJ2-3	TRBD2	CASSPLAGAPDTQYF	TGTGCCAGCAGCCCTCTAGCGGGAGCCCCAGATACGCAGTATTTT
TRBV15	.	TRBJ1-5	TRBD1	CATSSSTGNQPQHF	TGTGCCACCAGCAGTTCGACAGGGAATCAGCCCCAGCATTTT
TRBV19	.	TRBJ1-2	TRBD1	CASSIRDSSYGYTF	TGTGCCAGTAGTATTCGGGACAGTAGCTATGGCTACACCTTC
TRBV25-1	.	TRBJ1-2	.	CASSEQGPNYGYTF	TGTGCCAGCAGTGAACAGGGGCCTAACTATGGCTACACCTTC
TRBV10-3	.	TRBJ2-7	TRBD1	CAISPTGQGYEQYF	TGTGCCATCAGCCCCACGGGACAGGGCTACGAGCAGTACTTC
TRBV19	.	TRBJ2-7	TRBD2	CASSRTSGYEQYF	TGTGCCAGTAGTAGGACTAGCGGGTATGAGCAGTACTTC
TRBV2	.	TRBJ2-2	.	CAVRGTATGELFF	TGTGCCGTTCGGGGTACGGCCACCGGGGAGCTGTTTTTT
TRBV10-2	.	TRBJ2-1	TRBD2	CASKGSGSDEQFF	TGCGCCAGCAAGGGTAGCGGGAGCGATGAGCAGTTCTTC
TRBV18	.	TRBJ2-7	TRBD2	CASSTPGLAGGSYEQYF	TGTGCCAGCTCGACACCGGGACTAGCGGGAGGCTCCTACGAGCAGTACTTC
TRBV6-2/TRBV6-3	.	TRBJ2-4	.	CASSSWTGRDIQYF	TGTGCCAGCAGTTCGTGGACAGGGAGGGACATTCAGTACTTC
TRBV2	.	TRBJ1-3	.	CASRSPREEVGNTIYF	TGTGCCAGCAGAAGCCCCAGGGAAGAAGTTGGAAACACCATATATTTT
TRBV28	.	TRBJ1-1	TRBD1	CASGLVGTGNTEAFF	TGTGCCAGCGGCCTGGTAGGGACAGGGAACACTGAAGCTTTCTTT
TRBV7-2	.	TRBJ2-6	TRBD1	CASSLRQGAGANVLTF	TGTGCCAGCAGCTTACGACAGGGAGCTGGGGCCAACGTCCTGACTTTC
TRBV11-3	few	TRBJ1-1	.	CASSLGANTEAFF	TGTGCCAGCAGCTTAGGGGCGAACACTGAAGCTTTCTTT
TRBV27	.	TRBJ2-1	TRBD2	CASSSTSGRANEQFF	TGTGCCAGCAGTTCAACTAGCGGGAGGGCTAATGAGCAGTTCTTC
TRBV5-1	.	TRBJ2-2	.	CASSSGVTGELFF	TGCGCCAGCAGCTCAGGGGTCACCGGGGAGCTGTTTTTT
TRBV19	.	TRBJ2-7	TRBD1	CASSLTGTGIYEQYF	TGTGCCAGTAGTCTAACCGGGACAGGTATCTACGAGCAGTACTTC
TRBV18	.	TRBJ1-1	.	CASSSIQGNTEAFF	TGTGCCAGCTCATCAATACAGGGGAACACTGAAGCTTTCTTT
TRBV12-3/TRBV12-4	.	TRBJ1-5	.	CASIGGLGQPQHF	TGTGCCAGCATCGGGGGTTTGGGACAGCCCCAGCATTTT
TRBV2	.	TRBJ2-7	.	CASSAGAGYEQYF	TGTGCCAGCAGTGCGGGAGCCGGGTACGAGCAGTACTTC
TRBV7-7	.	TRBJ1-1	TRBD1	CASSLWTGRVNTEAFF	TGTGCCAGCAGCTTGTGGACAGGTCGGGTGAACACTGAAGCTTTCTTT
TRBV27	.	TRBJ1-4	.	CASSPDRRRGKLFF	TGTGCCAGCAGTCCCGACAGAAGAAGGGGGAAACTGTTTTTT
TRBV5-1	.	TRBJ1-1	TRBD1	CASSMTGKGTEAFF	TGCGCCAGCAGCATGACAGGGAAAGGGACTGAAGCTTTCTTT
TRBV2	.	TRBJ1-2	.	CASRVNPRDGYTF	TGTGCCAGCAGAGTAAACCCGAGGGATGGCTACACCTTC
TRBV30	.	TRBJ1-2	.	CAWRRSGLGRGSGYTF	TGTGCCTGGAGAAGGTCCGGGCTGGGCAGGGGTAGTGGCTACACCTTC
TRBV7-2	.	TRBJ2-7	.	CASSLAGYSYEQYF	TGTGCCAGCAGCTTAGCGGGCTACTCCTACGAGCAGTACTTC
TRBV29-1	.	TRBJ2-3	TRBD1	CSVERVYRQGFTDTQYF	TGCAGCGTTGAAAGGGTTTACAGACAGGGTTTTACAGATACGCAGTATTTT
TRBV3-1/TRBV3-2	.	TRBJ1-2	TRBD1	CASSQRGQGFVGYTF	TGTGCCAGCAGCCAAAGAGGACAGGGTTTCGTTGGCTACACCTTC
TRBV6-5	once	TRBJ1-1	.	CASTASDTEAFF	TGTGCCAGCACCGCTAGTGACACTGAAGCTTTCTTT
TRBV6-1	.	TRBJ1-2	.	CASSESRATRGYTF	TGTGCCAGCAGTGAATCCAGGGCCACAAGGGGCTACACCTTC
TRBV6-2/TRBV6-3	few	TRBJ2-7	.	CASSQRGGEQYF	TGTGCCAGCAGCCAGAGAGGGGGCGAGCAGTACTTC
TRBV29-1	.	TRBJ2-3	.	CSVEVGPRLDTQYF	TGCAGCGTTGAAGTTGGCCCCCGACTAGATACGCAGTATTTT
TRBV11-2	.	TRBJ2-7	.	CASSLLSGRRDEQYF	TGTGCCAGCAGCTTATTATCTGGTCGCCGGGACGAGCAGTACTTC
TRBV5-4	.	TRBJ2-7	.	CASSKGTPQGSYEQYF	TGTGCCAGCAGCAAAGGGACACCACAGGGCTCCTACGAGCAGTACTTC
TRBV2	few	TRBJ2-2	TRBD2	CASTGGASGSPRGTGELFF	TGTGCCAGCACTGGGGGGGCTAGCGGGAGCCCGAGGGGCACCGGGGAGCTGTTTTTT